This T cell receptor beta chain emerged from a study of T cell responses to AZD1222 COVID-19 vaccine. Study outcomes and limitations: There were mostly white British donors and more females than males, and clonal diversity was possibly underestimated. At baseline, seropositivity was found in only 5 to 7 AZD1222 recipients.

Points on this clone: The antigen remains undetermined.

The table came from immunoSEQ multiplex PCR; TCRdb's copy has only in-frame clones and leaves some out. Of 98,000 or so clones listed, about nine tenths are singletons. Germline V gene sequence: CDR1 PRHDT, CDR2 FYEKMQ (reference sequence). CDR3 size: 12 residues. The V and J ends lost 5 bases and 7 bases respectively, with 12 bases between them. The sequence was obtained from an adult in good health. Sample: peripheral blood, taken on day 0 of MenACWY control vaccination. The rearrangement uses TRBV13 and TRBJ2-7; maybe TRBD2 (5 bases). The CDR3 sequence: CASSRGKLEQYF. For the CDR3, the DNA is TGTGCCAGCAGCCGGGGAAAACTAGAGCAGTACTTC.